What follows is one TCR beta chain and its context. Using its own MiXCR run on the 5' RACE reads, TCRdb lists one record per CDR3 protein. The data hold fewer than 450,000 distinct CDR3 sequences, with approximately 30% observed a single time. These data originate in a study of identical twins' blood T cells. Germline V CDR1 and CDR2: SSHAT, FNYEAQ (reference sequence). Unmatched junction bases numbered 9, after V lost 5 bases and J lost 10 bases. This CDR3 is 14 amino acids long. This receptor was taken from a woman between 18 and 50 years old in good health. J is TRBJ2-1 and V is TRBV7-7; 9 nucleotides align to TRBD1. Sequenced: PBMCs. In nucleotides, the CDR3 is TGTGCCAGCAGCAGAGGGACAGGGCAACAAGAGCAGTTCTTC. Translation gives CASSRGTGQQEQFF.